Listed below are T cell receptor beta chains from one sample, sequenced in a study of blood T cell repertoires in COVID-19. Produced via immunoSEQ multiplex PCR; TCRdb's table is partial and in-frame only. Counted here are about 300,000 clones, around 84% occurring once; the ten biggest clones make up around 1.2%. The material sequenced was peripheral blood. The receptors were sampled from a man aged 70 or older with acute or convalescent COVID-19. CDR3s include the opening cysteine and the closing phenylalanine or tryptophan. D genes are given only for firm matches. Rows may omit the clone size; those that give it use once, few, many or a size class.

v_call	j_call	d_call	clone_size	cdr3_aa	cdr3_nt
TRBV5-8	TRBJ2-2	.	.	CASSRTVNTGELFF	TGTGCCAGCAGCAGAACAGTGAACACCGGGGAGCTGTTTTTT
TRBV7-2	TRBJ2-1	.	.	CASSLDGLPSNEQFF	TGTGCCAGCAGCTTAGACGGACTTCCCAGCAATGAGCAGTTCTTC
TRBV11-1	TRBJ2-5	TRBD2	.	CASSLAGGTETQYF	TGTGCCAGCAGCTTAGCGGGGGGGACAGAGACCCAGTACTTC
TRBV18	TRBJ2-1	TRBD1	few	CASSNRGPSTLDEQFF	TGTGCCAGCTCTAACAGGGGACCTTCCACACTTGATGAGCAGTTCTTC
TRBV27	TRBJ2-3	TRBD2	.	CASRTFSGTKKDTQYF	TGTGCCAGCAGAACCTTTAGCGGGACGAAAAAAGATACGCAGTATTTT
TRBV2	TRBJ1-2	.	.	CASSGGEPNYGYTF	TGTGCCAGCAGTGGGGGGGAACCCAACTATGGCTACACCTTC
TRBV3-1/TRBV3-2	TRBJ2-5	TRBD2	.	CASSQGLAGSLVTETQYF	TGTGCCAGCAGCCAAGGCCTAGCGGGAAGCCTCGTGACGGAGACCCAGTACTTC
TRBV10-1	TRBJ1-2	TRBD1	few	CASSEKTGDGYTF	TGCGCCAGCAGTGAAAAGACAGGGGATGGCTACACCTTC
TRBV10-2	TRBJ1-1	.	.	CASSDREGVWNTEAFF	TGCGCCAGCAGTGACAGGGAAGGAGTGTGGAACACTGAAGCTTTCTTT
TRBV5-1	TRBJ2-7	TRBD2	.	CASSRSGGTYEQYF	TGCGCCAGCAGCAGGAGCGGGGGGACTTACGAGCAGTACTTC
TRBV4-2	TRBJ2-1	.	.	CASSQVGLGGANVEQFF	TGTGCCAGCAGCCAAGTTGGGCTAGGGGGGGCAAACGTTGAGCAGTTCTTC
TRBV3-1/TRBV3-2	TRBJ2-3	TRBD2	.	CASSPTSGRTDTQYF	TGTGCCAGCAGCCCAACTAGCGGGAGAACAGATACGCAGTATTTT
TRBV24-1	TRBJ2-1	.	.	CATSDTAGTPRGKDEQFF	TGTGCCACCAGTGATACTGCCGGGACACCACGGGGTAAGGATGAGCAGTTCTTC
TRBV30	TRBJ2-3	TRBD2	.	CAWSVGGGTDTQYF	TGTGCCTGGAGTGTCGGGGGAGGGACGGATACGCAGTATTTT
TRBV6-5	TRBJ2-1	TRBD1	few	CASSSPGQGRHNEQFF	TGTGCCAGCAGTTCACCGGGACAGGGCAGACACAATGAGCAGTTCTTC
TRBV10-2	TRBJ1-1	TRBD1	once	CASSEYGQGVGF	TGCGCCAGCAGTGAGTACGGACAGGGTGTTGGTTTT
TRBV4-3	TRBJ2-5	TRBD2	.	CASSKGLATQETQYF	TGCGCCAGCAGCAAAGGACTAGCGACTCAAGAGACCCAGTACTTC
TRBV7-2	TRBJ2-5	TRBD2	.	CASSQTSGGAWETQYF	TGTGCCAGCAGCCAGACTAGCGGGGGGGCGTGGGAGACCCAGTACTTC
TRBV2	TRBJ2-3	TRBD1	.	CASSPGQGHGDTQYF	TGTGCCAGCAGTCCGGGACAGGGGCATGGAGATACGCAGTATTTT
TRBV18	TRBJ1-4	.	.	CASSPDSPVANEKLFF	TGTGCCAGCTCACCAGACTCCCCGGTAGCTAATGAAAAACTGTTTTTT
TRBV29-1	TRBJ1-2	.	.	CSVEVWVEGYGYTF	TGCAGCGTTGAAGTCTGGGTTGAGGGCTATGGCTACACCTTC
TRBV7-8	TRBJ1-2	.	.	CASSLAVQGYYGYTF	TGTGCCAGCAGCTTAGCAGTTCAGGGGTACTATGGCTACACCTTC
TRBV9	TRBJ2-3	.	.	CASSVSGDPTDTQYF	TGTGCCAGCAGCGTTTCGGGAGACCCAACAGATACGCAGTATTTT
TRBV18	TRBJ1-5	TRBD1	.	CASSPSTGNSNQPQHF	TGTGCCAGCTCACCCTCGACAGGGAATAGCAATCAGCCCCAGCATTTT
TRBV28	TRBJ1-5	TRBD1	once	CASSPGQGSNQPQHF	TGTGCCAGCAGTCCCGGACAGGGGTCGAATCAGCCCCAGCATTTT
TRBV4-3	TRBJ1-1	TRBD1	.	CASSLRMTGAGYTEAFF	TGCGCCAGCAGCCTTCGAATGACAGGGGCTGGGTACACTGAAGCTTTCTTT
TRBV7-9	TRBJ1-5	.	.	CASSPDGLGNQPQHF	TGTGCCAGCAGCCCCGACGGGTTGGGCAATCAGCCCCAGCATTTT
TRBV2	TRBJ2-1	TRBD1	.	CASNPGQNYNEQFF	TGTGCCAGCAATCCGGGACAGAACTACAATGAGCAGTTCTTC
TRBV5-1	TRBJ1-1	TRBD1	.	CASSLQGVLNTEAFF	TGCGCCAGCAGCTTACAGGGGGTCCTGAACACTGAAGCTTTCTTT
TRBV28	TRBJ1-2	.	.	CASSLDSVQRANYGYTF	TGTGCCAGCAGTTTGGACTCGGTCCAAAGGGCTAACTATGGCTACACCTTC
TRBV10-3	TRBJ2-7	.	.	CAISESTGTSSYEQYF	TGTGCCATCAGTGAGTCGACAGGGACTAGTTCCTACGAGCAGTACTTC
TRBV6-1	TRBJ1-5	TRBD1	.	CASSDDRGLSQPQHF	TGTGCCAGCAGTGATGACAGGGGATTGAGTCAGCCCCAGCATTTT
TRBV4-1	TRBJ2-7	.	.	CASSQDPAGSYEQYF	TGCGCCAGCAGCCAAGATCCGGCGGGGAGTTACGAGCAGTACTTC
TRBV11-2	TRBJ2-1	.	once	CASSFVSAYNEQFF	TGTGCCAGCAGCTTTGTGTCTGCCTACAATGAGCAGTTCTTC
TRBV29-1	TRBJ2-1	TRBD1	once	CSGSWTGQEQFF	TGCAGCGGATCCTGGACAGGGCAGGAGCAGTTCTTC
TRBV7-9	TRBJ1-1	TRBD1	.	CASSDRVVDTEAFF	TGTGCCAGCAGCGACAGGGTGGTGGACACTGAAGCTTTCTTT
TRBV10-3	TRBJ2-7	TRBD2	.	CAINGGVGEQYF	TGTGCCATCAATGGGGGGGTTGGGGAGCAGTACTTC
TRBV3-1/TRBV3-2	TRBJ1-2	TRBD1	few	CASSQTGNYGYTF	TGTGCCAGCAGCCAGACAGGGAACTATGGCTACACCTTC
TRBV28	TRBJ2-6	TRBD2	.	CASTLGREEHWSGANVLTF	TGTGCCAGCACCTTAGGGAGGGAGGAACACTGGTCTGGGGCCAACGTCCTGACTTTC
TRBV5-1	TRBJ1-6	.	.	CASSLEQGLDSPLHF	TGCGCCAGCAGCTTGGAACAGGGTTTGGATTCACCCCTCCACTTT
TRBV3-1/TRBV3-2	TRBJ1-1	.	.	CASSQDSSPNTEAFF	TGTGCCAGCAGCCAAGATTCCTCCCCGAACACTGAAGCTTTCTTT
TRBV24-1	TRBJ2-7	.	once	CATSVSRGSEQYF	TGTGCCACCAGTGTGTCCAGGGGAAGCGAGCAGTACTTC
TRBV6-5	TRBJ2-3	.	.	CASSYGGGFTDTQYF	TGTGCCAGCAGTTACGGGGGCGGGTTCACAGATACGCAGTATTTT
TRBV28	TRBJ2-2	TRBD2	few	CASSPSGRAGTGELFF	TGTGCCAGCAGTCCTAGCGGGAGGGCGGGCACCGGGGAGCTGTTTTTT
TRBV4-1	TRBJ1-6	.	.	CASSQELGRDNSPLHF	TGCGCCAGCAGCCAAGAATTAGGCAGGGATAATTCACCCCTCCACTTT
TRBV18	TRBJ2-7	.	once	CASSPRTEGSEQYF	TGTGCCAGCTCACCCCGGACAGAGGGCTCCGAGCAGTACTTC
TRBV18	TRBJ1-2	.	.	CASSPPSTYYGYTF	TGTGCCAGCTCACCACCGTCGACATACTATGGCTACACCTTC
TRBV11-2	TRBJ1-3	TRBD1	.	CASSISGQRANTIYF	TGTGCCAGCAGCATCTCGGGACAGAGAGCAAACACCATATATTTT
TRBV7-2	TRBJ2-1	TRBD2	few	CASSLEAYLAGSNEQFF	TGTGCCAGCAGCTTAGAGGCCTACCTAGCGGGGTCGAATGAGCAGTTCTTC
TRBV4-3	TRBJ2-5	.	.	CASSQVGGPETQYF	TGCGCCAGCAGCCAAGTCGGGGGACCAGAGACCCAGTACTTC
TRBV28	TRBJ2-4	.	.	CASSLGGGWAKNIQYF	TGTGCCAGCAGTTTAGGCGGGGGCTGGGCCAAAAACATTCAGTACTTC
TRBV29-1	TRBJ2-5	.	once	CSATSDLRGETQYF	TGCAGCGCCACATCAGACCTGAGGGGGGAGACCCAGTACTTC